This T cell receptor beta chain was profiled in a study of tumor-infiltrating lymphocytes in localized non-small cell lung cancer. As for the study in general: Several tumor histologies, both smoking statuses, and some post-neoadjuvant chemotherapy samples were included. Tumor tissue and non-adjacent uninvolved lung came from each patient.

In its sample, this clone was seen once. Antigen specificity is unknown. Study-wide results and caveats: Tumor T-cell fraction from TCR sequencing was not associated with recurrence-free survival (p = 0.61).

The CDR3 has 16 residues. The germline gives CDR1 SQVTM, CDR2 ANQGSEA. The trim removed 7 bases at V and 0 bases at J, leaving 8 bases unmatched. Using immunoSEQ multiplex PCR, the repertoire was profiled, and TCRdb retains in-frame clones only, with some absent. The table has 5,500 to 8,000 clones, about 65% seen once. The sequenced sample was lung tumor tissue. The chain links TRBV29-1 to TRBJ1-4; TRBD1 matches 10 bases. The source of this sequence is a human donor with non-small cell lung cancer. CDR3 protein: CSAGQGGSATNEKLFF. CDR3 DNA sequence: TGCAGCGCTGGACAGGGGGGGTCTGCAACTAATGAAAAACTGTTTTTT.